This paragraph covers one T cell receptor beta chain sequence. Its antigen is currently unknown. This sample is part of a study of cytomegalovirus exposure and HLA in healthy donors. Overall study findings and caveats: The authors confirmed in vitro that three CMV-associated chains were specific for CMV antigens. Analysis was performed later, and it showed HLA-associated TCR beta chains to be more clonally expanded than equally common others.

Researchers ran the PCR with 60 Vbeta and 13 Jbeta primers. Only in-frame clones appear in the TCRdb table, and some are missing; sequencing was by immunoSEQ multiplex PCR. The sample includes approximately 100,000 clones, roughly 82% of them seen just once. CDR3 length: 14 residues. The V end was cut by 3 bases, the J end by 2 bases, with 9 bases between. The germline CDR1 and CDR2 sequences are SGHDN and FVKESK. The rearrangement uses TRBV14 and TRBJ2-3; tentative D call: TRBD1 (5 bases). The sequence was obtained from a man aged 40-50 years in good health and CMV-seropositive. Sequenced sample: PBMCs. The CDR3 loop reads CASSHRVFTDTQYF. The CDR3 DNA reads TGTGCCAGCAGCCACAGGGTTTTCACAGATACGCAGTATTTT.